This T cell receptor beta chain came from a study of blood T cell repertoires in COVID-19. Study at large: The United States, Italy and Spain were the sources of the acute and convalescent COVID-19 samples. Sample material is recorded as cDNA or gDNA derived from T cells, B-cell-depleted T cells, or PBMCs.

Per the study methods: Reference gene primer amplification yielded estimated nucleated cell counts. Using immunoSEQ multiplex PCR, the repertoire was profiled, and TCRdb retains in-frame clones only, with some absent. V and J calls and clone size follow that table, whereas D and trimming were derived from the DNA. This table has approximately 230,000 clones, 82% appearing once. V lost 4 bases and J lost 11, with 19 bases in between. Germline CDR1 is SGHRS and CDR2 is YFSETQ. This CDR3 spans 14 amino acids. The TCR comes from a woman aged 80 or over with active or convalescent COVID-19. The chain is built from TRBV5-1 and TRBJ2-1; weak D call: TRBD1 (5 bases). The source material was peripheral blood. DNA for the CDR3: TGCGCCAGCAGCGCGCCCACAGGAGCTGATAAGCAGTTCTTC. Its translation is CASSAPTGADKQFF.